This TCR beta chain was documented in a study of breast tumors, draining lymph nodes, adjacent tissues. The lymph nodes were axillary draining lymph nodes from breast cancer patients. TCRdb reanalysed the multiplex PCR reads using MiXCR and keeps one entry per CDR3 protein. Of around 130,000 distinct CDR3 sequences listed, less than 35% were seen once; the top ten hold roughly 2.3%. Study-level findings and limits: Luminal-like breast cancer showed significantly greater tumor-nontumor repertoire similarity than basal-like breast cancer did.

Concerning this clonotype itself: Antigen unknown.

Trimming removed 3 bases at V and 9 bases at J, with 20 bases between. The germline CDR1 and CDR2 sequences are DFQATT and SNEGSKA (reference sequence). The CDR3 loop spans 14 amino acids. Sequences were obtained from axillary lymph node tissue. The TCR sequence derives from a female donor with breast cancer. Some clones in this sample may be carry-over from other donors' samples. V is TRBV20-1 and J is TRBJ2-5; D not resolved. This CDR3 reads CSARPGNSNQPQYF. The CDR3 DNA sequence: TGCAGTGCTAGGCCCGGAAATAGCAATCAGCCCCAGTACTTC.